A single T cell receptor (beta chain) is shown here with its context. The antigen is undetermined. CDR3 size: 16 residues. The V gene's germline CDR1 is SGDLS and CDR2 YYNGEE. J lost 4 bases, V lost 4 bases, and 9 bases had no gene match. These data are taken from a study of T cell responses to AZD1222 COVID-19 vaccine. Points from the study as a whole: Reports indicate that nearly half of spike-specific TCRs are directed at unmutated variant regions. After two AZD1222 doses, spike-specific TCR breadth and depth rose versus day 0. Dominant at 160-218 and 743-854, vaccine-associated CD4 TCRs also spanned spike. Mostly white British, mostly female donors; authors suggested clonal diversity may be underestimated.

Clones were sequenced by immunoSEQ multiplex PCR, and TCRdb holds only the in-frame ones, with some missing. Of approximately 220,000 clones in the sample, more than 85% are singletons; the top ten hold 1%. Sequencing used peripheral blood, obtained on day 0 of MenACWY control vaccination. This chain links TRBV9 with TRBJ1-3, with TRBD1 matching 9 bases. The receptor comes from an adult in good health. Here the CDR3 reads CASSRQPGQGGNTIYF. The CDR3 nucleotides are TGTGCCAGCAGCCGACAACCTGGACAGGGGGGAAACACCATATATTTT.